A single T cell receptor beta chain is shown here with its context. Its antigen is as yet unknown. The second PCR ran about 6 to 11 cycles with a sample-barcoded 5' primer and J-beta primers. TCRdb used MiXCR to reprocess the 5' RACE reads, holding one entry per CDR3 protein. The sample records about 800,000 distinct CDR3 sequences, 25% being singletons. This record comes from a study of blood T cells in healthy people across ages. Germline V gives CDR1 MGHDK, CDR2 SYGVNS. The CDR3 covers 14 residues. The V and J ends lost 1 base and 5 bases respectively, with 11 bases between them. Regarding the study as a whole: Measured against age, TCR beta diversity per million T cells decreased in a roughly linear manner. Unknown donor CMV status possibly confounded expanded clonotype changes.

These data are also associated with another study on T cells of mothers and their children. As that study records: All donors were healthy and Caucasian; they were a few mothers and their six children. RNA that had been extracted went wholly into cDNA synthesis, at roughly 1.6 ug per 15 ul.

This receptor was taken from a boy aged 5 to 17 in good health. The chain links TRBV25-1 to TRBJ2-5; a possible D gene is TRBD2 (5 bases). Sequences were obtained from blood. The CDR3 reads CASSESRGWETQYF. The CDR3 nucleotides are TGTGCCAGCAGTGAATCTAGAGGGTGGGAGACCCAGTACTTC.